This TCR beta chain is from a study of T cell responses to AZD1222 COVID-19 vaccine. CDR3 length equals 16 residues. Germline V gene sequence: CDR1 SGDLS, CDR2 YYNGEE. V dropped 0 bases and J dropped 0 bases, with 13 bases sitting between them. Assay used: immunoSEQ multiplex PCR; TCRdb lists only in-frame clones, some missing. The sample shows approximately 120,000 clones, about 88% of them seen only once. The clonotype comes from an adult in good health. V is TRBV9 and J is TRBJ2-7; D could derive from TRBD1 or TRBD2 (5 bases each). The sample in question was peripheral blood, obtained on day 0 of AZD1222 vaccination. CDR3 sequence reads: CASSVAPGTISYEQYF. CDR3 bases: TGTGCCAGCAGCGTAGCTCCGGGGACGATCTCCTACGAGCAGTACTTC.